These 14 T cell receptor beta chains originate from one sample sequenced in a study of shared clonotypes between healthy human individuals. Measured with immunoSEQ multiplex PCR; TCRdb has only the in-frame clones, and not every one. Of about 450,000 clones listed, about 76% were seen once; the top ten hold roughly an eighth. Sequenced: PBMCs. These receptors originate from a woman aged 40 to 50 in good health. Some clones in this sample may be carry-over from other donors' samples.

This clone was seen a single time. Other DNA sequences of this sample code for an identical CDR3. This rearrangement joins TRBV9 to TRBJ2-1, with D tentatively TRBD1 (6 bases). The CDR3 is 15 residues long. From germline, CDR1 is SGDLS and CDR2 YYNGEE. V was cut by 0 bases and J by 2 bases, with 9 bases left in between. The CDR3 DNA follows: TGTGCCAGCAGCGTAGGCAGGGGTACCTACAATGAGCAGTTCTTC. The encoded protein is CASSVGRGTYNEQFF.

The chain has TRBV28 and TRBJ1-1; D ambiguous. Looked up from germline, CDR1 is MDHEN and CDR2 is SYDVKM. The germline V and J ends were trimmed by 4 bases and 2 bases, with 11 bases remaining between them. This CDR3 has 14 residues. CDR3 sequence: CASSSHSYNTEAFF. DNA for the CDR3: TGTGCCAGCAGTTCCCACAGCTACAACACTGAAGCTTTCTTT.

This chain connects TRBV2 to TRBJ2-3, with a weak D call TRBD2 (6 bases). The length of the CDR3 is 16 residues. V lost 4 bases, J lost 0 bases, and 14 bases lay in between. CDR1 SNHLY and CDR2 FYNNEI come from the germline V gene. CDR3 in amino acids: CASSGASGTSTDTQYF. The DNA for the CDR3 is TGTGCCAGCAGTGGGGCCTCGGGGACTAGCACAGATACGCAGTATTTT.

The CDR3 loop is CASSPNRGRETQYF. Here the CDR3 DNA reads TGTGCCAGCAGCCCGAACAGGGGGAGGGAGACCCAGTACTTC. The chain recombines TRBV7-2 with TRBJ2-5; TRBD1 matches 8 bases. Looked up from germline, CDR1 is SGHTA and CDR2 is FQGNSA. The CDR3 has 14 amino acids. After removal of 5 bases from V and 5 bases from J, the junction contained 7 bases not matched to a gene.

The J gene is TRBJ2-3, the V gene TRBV2; TRBD1 is a possible D gene (5 bases). This CDR3 comprises 15 residues. V was clipped by 0 bases and J by 1 base, with 8 bases between them. Germline V lookup: CDR1 SNHLY, CDR2 FYNNEI. The CDR3 is CASSEALTGTDTQYF. In nucleotides, the CDR3 is TGTGCCAGCAGTGAAGCCCTGACAGGCACAGATACGCAGTATTTT.

This clone has a handful of counts. V usage is TRBV7-2 and J usage is TRBJ2-7; tentatively, D is TRBD2 (5 bases). Germline V CDR1 and CDR2: SGHTA, FQGNSA. The CDR3 is 15 amino acids. The ends were cut back, 1 base at V and 4 bases at J, with 14 bases in the middle. CDR3: CASSLGLGSGYEQYF. For the CDR3, the DNA is TGTGCCAGCAGCTTAGGACTCGGTTCGGGGTACGAGCAGTACTTC.

To note about this clone: A single base is all that separates this from a far larger clone, so a read error is likely. In the same sample, other DNA sequences code for this CDR3. V usage is TRBV7-2 and J usage is TRBJ2-4, with 8 bases aligning to TRBD1. Germline CDR1 and CDR2: SGHTA and FQGNSA. The V segment lost 9 bases and the J segment 8 bases; nucleotides outside the gene matches: 27. The CDR3 sequence is 19 residues long. The CDR3 DNA reads as TGTGCCAGTAGCCCGGCTTATGGACTTTTAGGACAGGGCGGAGACATTCAGTACTTC. The encoded protein is CASSPAYGLLGQGGDIQYF.

The chain employs TRBV28 and TRBJ2-5; maybe TRBD2 (6 bases). The CDR3 covers 15 residues. Trimming removed 4 bases from V and 3 bases from J, with 15 bases in between. Per germline, CDR1 MDHEN and CDR2 SYDVKM. The CDR3 reads CASSSEGVAEETQYF. In DNA form, the CDR3 reads TGTGCCAGCAGTTCCGAGGGAGTAGCGGAAGAGACCCAGTACTTC.

The V call is TRBV30, the J call TRBJ2-2; perhaps TRBD2 as D (6 bases). V lost 3 bases, J lost 7 bases, and 21 bases lay in between. The CDR3 loop spans 16 amino acids. Germline-derived CDR1 and CDR2 are GTSNPN and SVGIG (reference sequence). CDR3 loop: CAWSGWSEGQSGELFF. Here the CDR3 DNA reads TGTGCCTGGAGCGGTTGGTCGGAGGGGCAGAGCGGGGAGCTGTTTTTT.

V is TRBV7-3 and J is TRBJ1-4; no definite D call. CDR1 is SGHTA, CDR2 FQGTGA, per germline. The CDR3 sequence is 15 residues long. V was clipped by 5 bases and J by 2 bases, with 12 bases between them. The DNA of the CDR3 is TGTGCCAGCAGCCCGTCGGGAGGGACTAATGAAAAACTGTTTTTT. Its protein is CASSPSGGTNEKLFF.

J is TRBJ1-4 and V is TRBV5-1; D is ambiguous. V was cut by 4 bases and J by 4 bases, with 20 bases left in between. The CDR3 is made up of 17 amino acids. Germline CDR1 and CDR2: SGHRS and YFSETQ. The CDR3 here is CASSLMSPPGFNEKLFF. In nucleotides, the CDR3 is TGCGCCAGCAGCCTTATGTCCCCGCCCGGTTTTAATGAAAAACTGTTTTTT.

The chain is built from TRBV29-1 and TRBJ1-1; D is possibly TRBD1 (6 bases). The CDR3 is made up of 13 amino acids. Germline V CDR1 and CDR2: SQVTM, ANQGSEA. Deletions cut 7 bases from V and 3 bases from J, with 15 bases between. CDR3 sequence: CSANQGFDTEAFF. CDR3 DNA sequence: TGCAGCGCCAACCAGGGGTTCGACACTGAAGCTTTCTTT.

V usage is TRBV7-9 and J usage is TRBJ2-1; unclear D gene. The CDR3 contains 14 residues. V gave up 5 bases and J gave up 3 bases, with 11 bases separating them. From germline, CDR1 is SEHNR and CDR2 FQNEAQ (reference sequence). CDR3 sequence: CASSLDGSYNEQFF. CDR3 in DNA: TGTGCCAGCAGCCTCGACGGCAGCTACAATGAGCAGTTCTTC. Combining the CDR3 with reference TRBV7-9 and TRBJ2-1 gives the whole variable domain DTGVSQNPRHKITKRGQNVTFRCDPISEHNRLYWYRQTLGQGPEFLTYFQNEAQLEKSRLLSDRFSAERPKGSFSTLEIQRTEQGDSAMYLCASSLDGSYNEQFFGPGTRLTVL.

The rearrangement joins TRBV28 to TRBJ1-2, with D possibly matching TRBD1 (6 bases). The germline V gene encodes CDR1 MDHEN and CDR2 SYDVKM. Trimming stripped 8 bases from V and 4 bases from J, with 17 bases between. This CDR3 region has 14 residues. The CDR3, as DNA: TGTGCCAGCGCGAGGGGGGGCAGCGTCTATGGCTACACCTTC. This gives the protein CASARGGSVYGYTF.